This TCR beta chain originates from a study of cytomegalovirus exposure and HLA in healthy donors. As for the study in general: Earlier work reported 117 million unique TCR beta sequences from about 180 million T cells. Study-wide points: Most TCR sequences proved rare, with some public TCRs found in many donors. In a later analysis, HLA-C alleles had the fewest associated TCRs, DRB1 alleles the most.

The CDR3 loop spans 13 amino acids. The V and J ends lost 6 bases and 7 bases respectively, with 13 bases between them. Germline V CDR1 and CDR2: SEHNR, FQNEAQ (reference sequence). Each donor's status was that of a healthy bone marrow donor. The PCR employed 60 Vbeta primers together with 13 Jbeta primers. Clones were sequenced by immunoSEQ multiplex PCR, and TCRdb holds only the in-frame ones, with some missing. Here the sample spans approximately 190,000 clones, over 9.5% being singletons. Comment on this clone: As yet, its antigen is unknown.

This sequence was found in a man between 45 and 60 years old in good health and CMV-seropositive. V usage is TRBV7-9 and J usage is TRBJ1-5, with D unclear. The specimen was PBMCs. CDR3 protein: CASSEAFGQPQHF. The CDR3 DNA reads TGTGCCAGCAGTGAGGCCTTTGGGCAGCCCCAGCATTTT.